One sample yielded the 26 T cell receptor beta chains listed below, sequenced in a study of naive and memory T cell subsets. An equimolar mix of two oligonucleotides served as the beta constant-region primer for TRBC1 and TRBC2. Nested alpha and beta constant-region primers with the SP2 primer drove four PCR rounds on ligated cDNA. TCRdb re-called the UMI-ligation and nested PCR reads with MiXCR, one entry per CDR3 protein. The sample comprises about 82,000 distinct CDR3 sequences, 8% to 9.5% of which are singletons, and 1.2% rests with the top ten. Material: naive CD8+ T cells from blood. The receptors originated from a human donor in good health.

This clonotype was picked up many times. The chain combines TRBV14 with TRBJ2-1; D gene uncertain. The CDR3 loop spans 17 amino acids. V lost 3 bases and J lost 3, with 18 bases in between. From germline, CDR1 is SGHDN and CDR2 FVKESK. The CDR3 loop is CASSQYALSEYYNEQFF. CDR3 bases: TGTGCCAGCAGCCAGTACGCGTTGTCTGAGTACTACAATGAGCAGTTCTTC.

This clonotype was counted many times. The chain combines TRBV27 with TRBJ2-7; D is undetermined. V was pared by 5 bases and J by 3 bases, with 14 bases between. The CDR3 is made up of 14 amino acids. CDR1 is MNHEY and CDR2 is SMNVEV in the germline V gene (reference sequence). CDR3 loop: CASSLGGQDYEQYF. Here the CDR3 DNA reads TGTGCCAGCAGTCTGGGTGGGCAGGACTACGAGCAGTACTTC.

This clonotype has at least ten counts. The rearrangement joins TRBV7-6 to TRBJ1-1, with no clear D. The V and J ends lost 0 bases and 4 bases respectively, with 9 bases between them. The CDR3 length is 14 residues. Per the germline V gene, CDR1 is SGHVS and CDR2 is FNYEAQ. The CDR3 coding sequence is TGTGCCAGCAGCTTAGCAAAGTGGGGCACTGAAGCTTTCTTT. Amino acid sequence: CASSLAKWGTEAFF.

The sample holds a few counts of this clonotype. This chain joins TRBV7-2 and TRBJ1-5, with TRBD1 as a possible D gene (5 bases). V lost 2 bases, J lost 2 bases, and 10 bases lay in between. The CDR3 sequence is 15 residues long. Germline-derived CDR1 and CDR2 are SGHTA and FQGNSA. CDR3 protein: CASSLRDSRNQPQHF. The CDR3 region has the DNA TGTGCCAGCAGCTTAAGAGACAGCCGCAATCAGCCCCAGCATTTT. Drawing the rest from reference TRBV7-2 and TRBJ1-5, the complete variable domain is GAGVSQSPSNKVTEKGKDVELRCDPISGHTALYWYRQSLGQGLEFLIYFQGNSAPDKSGLPSDRFSAERTGGSVSTLTIQRTQQEDSAVYLCASSLRDSRNQPQHFGDGTRLSIL.

V is TRBV7-6 and J is TRBJ1-3; D not certain. V lost 3 bases to trimming and J lost 2 bases, with 5 bases between them. The CDR3 loop spans 13 amino acids. The germline CDR1 and CDR2 sequences are SGHVS and FNYEAQ. The CDR3 DNA sequence: TGTGCCAGCAGCTTGTATACTGGAAACACCATATATTTT. Protein product: CASSLYTGNTIYF. Combining the CDR3 with reference TRBV7-6 and TRBJ1-3 gives the whole variable domain GAGVSQSPRYKVTKRGQDVALRCDPISGHVSLYWYRQALGQGPEFLTYFNYEAQQDKSGLPNDRFSAERPEGSISTLTIQRTEQRDSAMYRCASSLYTGNTIYFGEGSWLTVV.

This clonotype has ten or more counts. The chain couples TRBV6-5 to TRBJ2-5; 7 nucleotides align to TRBD1. There are 16 residues in the CDR3. Losses at the gene ends were 4 bases for V and 7 bases for J; bases not matched to a gene: 15. Germline CDR1 is MNHEY and CDR2 is SVGAGI. The CDR3 coding sequence is TGTGCCAGCAGTTCGCGGACAGGACCCAGCCGGGGGACCCAGTACTTC. The encoded protein is CASSSRTGPSRGTQYF.

This clonotype was observed many times. The genes are TRBV4-1 and TRBJ1-5; tentatively, D is TRBD1 (5 bases). Trimming shortened V by 0 bases and J by 0 bases, and 12 bases separated the two germline ends. The CDR3 loop spans 17 amino acids. The germline V gene encodes CDR1 MGHRA and CDR2 YSYEKL. The CDR3 DNA is TGCGCCAGCAGCCAAGACCCCGGGACTGATAGCAATCAGCCCCAGCATTTT. Amino acids: CASSQDPGTDSNQPQHF.

There are many counts of this clonotype. The chain uses TRBV12-5 and TRBJ2-4, with D perhaps matching TRBD1 (6 bases). The CDR3 has 14 amino acids. Germline CDR1 LGHNT, CDR2 FRNRAP. The V and J ends lost 3 bases and 3 bases respectively, with 9 bases between them. The CDR3 loop reads CASGFGQNKNIQYF. Written as DNA, the CDR3 is TGTGCTAGTGGTTTCGGACAGAACAAAAACATTCAGTACTTC.

The chain carries TRBV7-9 and TRBJ1-6; 11 bases fit TRBD1. The junction had 7 bases not matched to a gene; V was cut back by 3 bases and J by 9 bases. The germline gives CDR1 SEHNR, CDR2 FQNEAQ (reference sequence). This CDR3 contains 16 residues. CDR3 protein: CASSLEFGQGASPLHF. CDR3 DNA sequence: TGTGCCAGCAGCTTGGAGTTCGGACAGGGGGCTTCACCCCTCCACTTT.

The V call is TRBV5-4, the J call TRBJ2-1, with a weak D call TRBD1 (6 bases). This CDR3 is 15 amino acids long. V was pared by 5 bases and J by 5 bases, with 17 bases between. Germline V CDR1 and CDR2: SGHNT, YYREEE (reference sequence). DNA for the CDR3: TGTGCCAGCAGAACCAGGGGATCCCCTCACAATGAGCAGTTCTTC. It yields the protein CASRTRGSPHNEQFF.

This clonotype was observed a few times. The chain recombines TRBV7-8 with TRBJ2-5; 8 positions agree with TRBD2. The V gene end was trimmed by 3 bases and the J gene end by 0 bases; junction bases not matched to a gene: 6. Looked up from germline, CDR1 is SGHVS and CDR2 is FQNEAQ. The CDR3 is 16 amino acids. CDR3 sequence: CASSFRLARDQETQYF. CDR3 DNA: TGTGCCAGCAGCTTTCGACTAGCGAGGGACCAAGAGACCCAGTACTTC.

The chain is built from TRBV29-1 and TRBJ1-2, with D hard to call. The CDR3 is made up of 15 amino acids. The V gene's germline CDR1 is SQVTM and CDR2 ANQGSEA. V lost 1 base, J lost 5 bases, and 17 bases lay in between. The CDR3 loop reads CSVEVWHNSNYGYTF. The CDR3, as DNA: TGCAGCGTTGAAGTATGGCACAACAGTAATTATGGCTACACCTTC.

In its sample, this clonotype was seen once. The chain recombines TRBV29-1 with TRBJ2-7; no clear D. Germline V CDR1 and CDR2: SQVTM, ANQGSEA. V dropped 8 bases and J dropped 1 base, with 9 bases sitting between them. The CDR3 length is 11 residues. The CDR3 here is CSYGWSYEQYF. The CDR3 coding sequence is TGCAGCTATGGATGGTCCTACGAGCAGTACTTC.

This clonotype turned up a few times. V and J are TRBV7-9 and TRBJ1-1; no clear D gene. The ends were cut back, 5 bases at V and 2 bases at J, with 21 bases in the middle. There are 17 residues in the CDR3. Germline CDR1 reads SEHNR; CDR2 reads FQNEAQ (reference sequence). The CDR3 sequence is CASSPEGGGSANTEAFF. CDR3 nucleotide sequence: TGTGCCAGCAGCCCAGAGGGAGGTGGCTCCGCTAACACTGAAGCTTTCTTT.

V and J are TRBV11-2 and TRBJ1-1; D gene ambiguous. This CDR3 is 12 amino acids long. Per germline, CDR1 SGHAT and CDR2 FQNNGV. V dropped 3 bases and J dropped 7 bases, with 9 bases sitting between them. In DNA, the CDR3 is TGTGCCAGCAGCTTCTCGAAGGTTGAAGCTTTCTTT. Translated, it gives CASSFSKVEAFF. The full variable domain, in which reference TRBV11-2 and TRBJ1-1 provide the parts outside the CDR3, is EAGVAQSPRYKIIEKRQSVAFWCNPISGHATLYWYQQILGQGPKLLIQFQNNGVVDDSQLPKDRFSAERLKGVDSTLKIQPAKLEDSAVYLCASSFSKVEAFFGQGTRLTVV.

At least ten counts were recorded for this clonotype. The chain joins TRBV29-1 to TRBJ2-1, with 11 bases fitting TRBD2. From germline, CDR1 is SQVTM and CDR2 ANQGSEA. Germline trimming cut 0 bases from V and 3 bases from J; bases unmatched to any gene: 4. CDR3 length: 16 residues. DNA for the CDR3: TGCAGCGTTGAAGACCCGACTAGCGGGGTCTACAATGAGCAGTTCTTC. Encoded protein: CSVEDPTSGVYNEQFF.

CDR3 sequence reads: CASSPRGRTDLSGYTF. The DNA for the CDR3 is TGTGCCAGCAGCCCACGGGGTCGGACAGACCTATCTGGCTACACCTTC. V and J are TRBV6-6 and TRBJ1-2; possible D gene TRBD1, 6 bases. V shed 6 bases and J shed 7 bases, with 24 bases lying between them. The germline V gene encodes CDR1 MNHNY and CDR2 SVGAGI (reference sequence). The CDR3 has 16 residues.

The chain has TRBV12-3 or TRBV12-4 and TRBJ2-2, with no clear D. Trimming pared 3 bases from V and 6 bases from J, leaving 2 bases between. The CDR3 consists of 11 residues. The CDR3 region has the DNA TGTGCCAGCAGTTTCCCCGGGGAGCTGTTTTTT. It is translated as CASSFPGELFF.

In its sample, this clonotype was seen many times. This rearrangement joins TRBV7-9 to TRBJ1-4; D gene ambiguous. The CDR3 is 14 amino acids. With 6 bases removed from V and 0 bases from J, the gap between germline ends came to 8 bases. CDR1 is SEHNR and CDR2 is FQNEAQ in the germline V gene (reference sequence). For the CDR3, the DNA is TGTGCCAGCAGAGGAGGGTCAACTAATGAAAAACTGTTTTTT. Its translation: CASRGGSTNEKLFF.

The chain links TRBV12-5 to TRBJ2-2, with D maybe TRBD2 (5 bases). CDR3 length: 14 amino acids. Trimming took 5 bases from V and 6 from J, leaving 13 bases between them. Germline CDR1 is LGHNT and CDR2 is FRNRAP. CDR3 sequence: CASGDGKMAGELFF. DNA for the CDR3: TGTGCTAGTGGTGACGGGAAAATGGCCGGGGAGCTGTTTTTT.

In this sample, this clonotype turned up many times. The rearrangement uses TRBV29-1 and TRBJ2-7; 8 bases are a match to TRBD1. There are 14 residues in the CDR3. Trimming cost V 1 base and J 3 bases; bases outside gene matches: 5. CDR1 SQVTM and CDR2 ANQGSEA come from the germline V gene. The CDR3 region has the DNA TGCAGCGTTGAAGGAGCCGGACAGGGCTACGAGCAGTACTTC. Its translation is CSVEGAGQGYEQYF.

The V and J genes are TRBV15 and TRBJ2-6; D remains ambiguous. The CDR3 totals 17 residues. The germline CDR1 and CDR2 sequences are LNHNV and YYDKDF (reference sequence). Trimming pared 0 bases from V and 0 bases from J, leaving 9 bases between. The CDR3 loop reads CATSRDHMSSGANVLTF. CDR3 nucleotides: TGTGCCACCAGCAGAGATCACATGAGCTCTGGGGCCAACGTCCTGACTTTC.

J is TRBJ2-7 and V is TRBV28, with D hard to call. The CDR3 consists of 14 residues. The ends were cut back, 1 base at V and 2 bases at J, with 9 bases in the middle. The V gene's germline CDR1 is MDHEN and CDR2 SYDVKM. DNA for the CDR3: TGTGCCAGCAGTTTATATGTCGGGCCCTACGAGCAGTACTTC. It translates to CASSLYVGPYEQYF.

The chain uses TRBV7-9 and TRBJ2-3; TRBD1 matches at 11 bases. Per the germline V gene, CDR1 is SEHNR and CDR2 is FQNEAQ (reference sequence). V lost 5 bases, J lost 3 bases, and 4 bases stayed unmatched. The CDR3 covers 15 residues. The CDR3 reads CASSTGQGATDTQYF. CDR3 nucleotides: TGTGCCAGCAGCACCGGACAGGGGGCTACAGATACGCAGTATTTT.

The table lists this clonotype with a few counts. The V gene is TRBV4-1, the J gene TRBJ1-1, with D tentatively TRBD1 (5 bases). The CDR3 totals 15 residues. Trimming took off 5 bases at V and 3 bases at J, with 16 bases between the two ends. Germline V lookup: CDR1 MGHRA, CDR2 YSYEKL. The CDR3 loop is CASSFSDMGHTEAFF. The CDR3 DNA reads as TGCGCCAGCAGCTTCTCCGACATGGGGCACACTGAAGCTTTCTTT.

This rearrangement joins TRBV28 to TRBJ2-1; TRBD2 matches 12 bases. The length of the CDR3 is 16 residues. CDR1 is MDHEN, CDR2 SYDVKM, per germline. Unmatched junction bases numbered 6, after V lost 5 bases and J lost 4 bases. CDR3 amino acids: CASSRLAGAPYNEQFF. DNA of the CDR3: TGTGCCAGCAGTCGACTAGCGGGAGCTCCGTACAATGAGCAGTTCTTC.